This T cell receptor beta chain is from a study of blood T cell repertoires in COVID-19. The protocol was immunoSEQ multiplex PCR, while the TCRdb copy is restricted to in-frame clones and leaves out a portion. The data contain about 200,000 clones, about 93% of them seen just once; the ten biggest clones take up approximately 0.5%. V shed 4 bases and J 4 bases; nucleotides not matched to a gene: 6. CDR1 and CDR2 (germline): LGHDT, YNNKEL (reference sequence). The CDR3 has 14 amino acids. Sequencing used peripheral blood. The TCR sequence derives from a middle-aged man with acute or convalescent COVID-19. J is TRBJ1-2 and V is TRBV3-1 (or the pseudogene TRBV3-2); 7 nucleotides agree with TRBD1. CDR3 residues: CASSLSTGVYGYTF. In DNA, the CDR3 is TGTGCCAGCAGCCTGTCTACAGGGGTCTATGGCTACACCTTC.